Reported below is one TCR beta chain. These data originate in a study of blood T cell repertoires in COVID-19. Overall study: The United States, Italy and Spain provided the acute and convalescent COVID-19 samples.

Seattle-derived patients entered the study during active infection and were followed longitudinally. Original processing methods: Reference gene primer amplification gave nucleated cell count estimates. TCRdb keeps only in-frame clones here, not all; method: immunoSEQ multiplex PCR. The DNA gave D and trimming, while V, J and clone size come from that table. The sample has under 250,000 clones, around 84% seen once; the top ten hold around 10%. The clonotype comes from a man aged 50 or older with COVID-19, enrolled during active disease. Sequenced: peripheral blood.

CDR3 sequence reads: CASSQDVGRGYTGELFF. CDR3 DNA: TGCGCCAGCAGCCAAGATGTTGGCAGGGGCTACACCGGGGAGCTGTTTTTT. V usage is TRBV4-3 and J usage is TRBJ2-2; maybe TRBD1 (6 bases). The length of the CDR3 is 17 residues. The V and J ends lost 0 bases and 3 bases respectively, with 14 bases between them. Germline V CDR1 and CDR2: LGHNA, YSLEER.